This TCR beta chain came from a study of blood T cell repertoires in COVID-19. Looking at the study overall: The origin of the acute and convalescent COVID-19 samples was the United States, Italy and Spain. Sources were T cells, B-cell-depleted T cells, or PBMCs; the material itself was cDNA or gDNA.

In the study's own analysis: Amplified reference gene primers provided the basis for estimating nucleated cell counts. Using immunoSEQ multiplex PCR, the repertoire was profiled, and TCRdb retains in-frame clones only, with some absent. V and J calls and clone size come straight from that table; D and trimming were deduced from the DNA. Of roughly 150,000 clones in the sample, about 80% were seen once. This CDR3 contains 15 residues. Germline V gene sequence: CDR1 LGHDT, CDR2 YNNKEL (reference sequence). The V and J ends lost 2 bases and 8 bases, in that order; junction bases with no gene match: 7. The V gene is TRBV3-1 (or the pseudogene TRBV3-2), the J gene TRBJ1-2; 11 bases are a match to TRBD1. The TCR sequence derives from a man aged 55 to 70 with acute or convalescent COVID-19. Sequencing was performed on peripheral blood. CDR3 residues: CASSQSGTGGWGYTF. The CDR3 DNA reads as TGTGCCAGCAGCCAATCTGGGACAGGGGGTTGGGGCTACACCTTC.